This TCR beta chain was recorded in a study of cytomegalovirus exposure and HLA in healthy donors (dated by TCRdb to the late 2010s). Context from the whole study: An earlier analysis of approximately 640 of the donors reported 276 Gb of sequence data and some 120 million unique TCR beta sequences from some 180 million T cells. A later analysis re-examined previously published TCR beta repertoires from over 500 donors and added high-resolution HLA genotyping to investigate patterns of TCR occurrence. In the later analysis, no new phenotypic data were used to find candidate immune exposures; instead, reliance was placed on TCR beta sequences and their occurrence across donors. All discovery cohort repertoires had been generated on a single sequencing platform. In an earlier analysis of a few hundred of the donors, high-throughput TCR beta sequencing was used to judge whether each TCR beta V gene segment behaved as functional or pseudogenic. Using immunosequencing, the study profiled T cell repertoires from 550 to 750 subjects and related those repertoires to cytomegalovirus serostatus. In a later genetic analysis, genome-wide SNP genotypes for about three fifths of the roughly 670 donors were used, and that subset was treated as a discovery cohort. A separate validation cohort of over 95 different subjects was used in addition to the roughly 700-subject first cohort. Because of strong linkage in the cohort, roughly five DR-DQ haplotypes were treated as single units for association and clustering. Among under 450 genotyped donors of the cohort, an average of approximately 240,000 unique TCR beta nucleotide sequences were sequenced per donor, about a sixth of them non-productive. Donor age, sex, ethnicity and CMV serostatus were compiled alongside the repertoire data. Class I and class II HLA loci were covered by the typing at four-digit resolution. The study aimed to test whether cataloging public T cell receptors could reveal signatures of past pathogen exposure. To predict cytomegalovirus infection status, the study brought together high-throughput TCR immunosequencing, statistical association of individual TCRs with disease status, and machine learning. Approximately 300 gigabases of sequencing data and around 80 million unique TCR sequences made up an early release that covered under 750 HLA-typed donors. The number of donors typed differed by locus, with roughly 629-640 for A, B, C, DRB1 and DQB1, around 520 for DQA1, some 570 for DPA1, and some 440 for DPB1. Of the 300 to 500 genotyped donors, less than 85% were placed in the genetic ancestry cluster associated with self-reported Caucasian donors. The paper as a whole reports these results and caveats: Roughly uniform sequencing depth across donors was assumed in presence/absence analyses, although this assumption may not hold. A later analysis reported that several top co-occurrence clusters appeared linked to parvovirus B19, influenza, CMV and Epstein-Barr virus. Strong co-occurrence of HLA alleles, especially DR and DQ, made assigning TCR associations to individual alleles difficult. Broadly in line with IMGT annotations, most TCR beta V segments showed up in productive rearrangements about 87% or about 30% of the time in an earlier analysis of 587 of the donors. Because the 87-base-pair reads could not distinguish some IMGT-functional V segments, including TRBV6-2 and TRBV6-3, those segments were excluded. The earlier analysis of approximately 540 of the donors excluded some 15 rarely observed V segments, including chromosome 9 orphons, because counts were too low. The only immune exposure information available for the cohort was CMV serostatus. A later analysis associated 16,951 TCR beta sequences with specific HLA alleles at a false discovery rate of 0.05. The sequencing pipeline was judged likely to have produced a cluster of highly shared sequence variants as a technical artifact. V-gene and J-gene trimming of TCR beta chains was associated with a missense DCLRE1C variant in a later genetic analysis, and the association was replicated in an independent cohort. Most TCR sequences were observed very rarely across donors, whereas some public TCRs were present in many individuals. A later genetic analysis reported fewer N-insertions in productive TCRs among donors in an Asian-associated ancestry cluster than the roughly 620-donor mean. Cytomegalovirus status was reported to be diagnosed by the classifier with high specificity and sensitivity in both the original and validation cohorts. Because HLA typing was missing for some donors at each locus, association tests included only the typed subset. According to the authors, the approach could potentially be generalized to other disease states and immunological phenotypes. A further reported finding was that TCR beta sequences accurately predicted the HLA-A and HLA-B alleles for most subjects in the first cohort. The cohort was sequenced for TCR beta chains only, and without alpha or paired-chain data the features that could be detected were limited. A few of the identified cytomegalovirus-associated TCR beta chains were confirmed in vitro to be specific for cytomegalovirus antigens. In a later analysis, the rate of TCR association differed among HLA loci, with DRB1 alleles having the most associated TCRs and HLA-C alleles having the fewest. Linkage disequilibrium might explain the correlated functional status among segregating V segments, but an unknown experimental factor could not be ruled out. In a later analysis, HLA-associated TCR beta chains showed more clonal expansion and lower generation probabilities than non-associated chains that were equally common. According to a later analysis, most CMV-associated TCR beta chains appeared to be HLA-restricted, and the HLA associations seemed to be driven largely by CMV exposure. A total of 150 to 200 TCR beta chains were listed by the study as associated with cytomegalovirus.

In total, over 600 healthy bone marrow donors made up the cohort. Cohort members were all nominally healthy when sampled, although unrecorded immune exposures were likely present. The donor was CMV seropositive and was included in the group of some 290 seropositive cohort members. Every donor gave a peripheral blood sample, and the peripheral blood mononuclear cells from that sample were used for TCR beta sequencing. Genomic DNA was extracted from the blood cell samples with the Qiagen DNeasy Blood Extraction Kit. The library was generated by the immunoSEQ multiplex PCR assay. For the multiplex PCR, a mixture combining 60 forward primers for TCR Vbeta segments and 13 reverse primers for TCR Jbeta segments was used. A multiplex PCR assay on genomic DNA amplified the CDR3 region of rearranged TCR beta genes. The amplified TCR beta libraries were sequenced on the Illumina HiSeq System as 87-base-pair reads. The original methods were these. A later analysis tallied tens of millions of unique TCR beta chains across the 610 or so repertoires, and some 12 million of those chains were shared by two or more donors. A nearest-neighbor algorithm error-corrected the raw reads and collapsed the reads into unique sequences, merging closely related sequences to remove PCR and sequencing errors. V, D and J gene segments were assigned by aligning CDR3 sequences to IMGT reference sequences. For a sequence to be retained, a match of at least six nucleotides to both a V gene segment and a J gene segment was required. A rearrangement was called productive if the CDR3 had no stop codons and remained in frame with V and J, and every other rearrangement was called non-productive. CDR3 was defined by IMGT convention, running from the second conserved V-encoded cysteine to the conserved J-encoded phenylalanine. The earlier analysis of about 560 of the donors excluded any sequence lacking an unambiguous match to a single V gene segment. An earlier analysis of about 590 of the donors classified V segments as functional when productive rearrangements were above 56.7% and as segregating when the standard deviation between donors was above 5%. A statistical classification framework was built to diagnose cytomegalovirus status from the catalog of TCR beta chain sequences. In a later analysis, V and J genes were assigned by comparing TCR nucleotide sequences against IMGT/GENE-DB human TR gene sequences. Using the TCRdist pipeline, a later analysis assigned CDR3 sequences along with most-parsimonious VDJ recombination scenarios. In a later analysis, each TCR beta chain was defined by its CDR3 amino acid sequence together with its V-gene family, and reads lacking a unique V-gene family were excluded. In a later analysis, around 650 highly shared, low-generation-probability nucleotide sequences were removed to address suspected cross-contamination and a sequencing artifact. A later analysis calculated a clonal expansion index for each public chain from normalized within-repertoire ranks of inferred template counts. Generation probabilities in a later analysis came from a VDJ recombination model fitted to out-of-frame rearrangements, and those results were checked against IGoR. Hypergeometric tests were used in a later analysis to score TCR-TCR, TCR-HLA and TCR-CMV co-occurrence, with a repertoire-size bias correction applied to the TCR pairs. False discovery rates were estimated in a later analysis by permuting HLA or CMV assignments 20 times. In a later analysis, co-occurring TCRs were grouped with DBSCAN, and TCRdist sequence similarity was added when clustering was performed within HLA-allele-positive subsets. Repertoires with fewer than 30,000 or more than 120,000 public chains, plus five repertoires with anomalous nucleotide sharing, were excluded from co-occurrence clustering. TCRdb carries this immuneACCESS record with in-frame sequences only. Its versions omit some clonotypes, under half of them owing to an unresolved V gene in the studies checked, with the rest unexplained. Clonal size and the V and J genes are those of that table, whereas D and trimming came from the DNA. Counted in this sample were some 180,000 clones; about 86% of them appeared once. Jointly, the top ten make up 1.5% to 2% of the sample.

The junction carries 7 bases between V and J, which are trimmed by 1 base and 3 bases respectively. The CDR3 goes from the cysteine to the phenylalanine over 13 residues. The only DNA kept is the CDR3, 39 bases in frame from the first base. CDR1 and CDR2, looked up from the germline V gene (reference sequence), are LNHDA and SQIVND. Regarding this clone: The antigen it binds to is not known. Base qualities were left out, and no much larger clone turns up one base away.

The receptor chain draws on TRBV19 and TRBJ2-7; the D gene remains uncertain. The source material was PBMCs. The TCR was taken from a man aged 35-49 years in good health and CMV-seropositive. CDR3 region: CASSIGHGYEQYF. The DNA is TGTGCCAGTAGTATAGGTCACGGCTACGAGCAGTACTTC.